Included here is one TCR beta chain sequence, with context. The data derive from a study of metastatic and nonmetastatic thyroid tumors. No treatment had been given to any patient before thyroid surgery. Via MiXCR, TCRdb re-called the PCR reads. This sample yields about 32,000 clones, of which around a quarter are seen a single time; about 10% belongs to the top ten. The V gene's germline CDR1 is SGHAT and CDR2 FQDESV (reference sequence). Trimming took 5 bases from V and 0 from J; bases not matched to a gene: 7. The CDR3 runs to 16 residues. The chain couples TRBV11-1 to TRBJ2-3; 8 bases align to TRBD2. Sequencing was carried out using blood. This clonotype was obtained from a female donor with papillary thyroid cancer or a benign thyroid nodule (not recorded which). Some clones in this sample may be carry-over from other donors' samples. DNA of the CDR3: TGTGCCAGCAGCCCCTCACTAGCGGATAGCACAGATACGCAGTATTTT. Residues: CASSPSLADSTDTQYF.